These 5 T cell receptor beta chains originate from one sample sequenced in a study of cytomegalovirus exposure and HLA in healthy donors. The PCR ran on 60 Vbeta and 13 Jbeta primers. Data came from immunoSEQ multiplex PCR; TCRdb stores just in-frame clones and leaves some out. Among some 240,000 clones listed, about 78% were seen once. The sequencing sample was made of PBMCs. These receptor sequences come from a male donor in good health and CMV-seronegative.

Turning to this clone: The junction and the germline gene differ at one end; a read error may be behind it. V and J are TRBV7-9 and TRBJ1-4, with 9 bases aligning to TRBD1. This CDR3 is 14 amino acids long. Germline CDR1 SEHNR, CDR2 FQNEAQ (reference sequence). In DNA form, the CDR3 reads TGTTCCAGCAGCGTTACAGGGGGCAATGAAAAACTGTTTTTT. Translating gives CSSSVTGGNEKLFF.

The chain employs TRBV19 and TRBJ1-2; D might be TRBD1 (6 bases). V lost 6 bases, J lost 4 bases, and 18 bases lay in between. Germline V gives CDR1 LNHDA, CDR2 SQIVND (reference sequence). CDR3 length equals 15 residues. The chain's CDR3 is CASRIRDQGGYGYTF. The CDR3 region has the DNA TGTGCCAGTAGAATCCGGGACCAAGGGGGCTATGGCTACACCTTC.

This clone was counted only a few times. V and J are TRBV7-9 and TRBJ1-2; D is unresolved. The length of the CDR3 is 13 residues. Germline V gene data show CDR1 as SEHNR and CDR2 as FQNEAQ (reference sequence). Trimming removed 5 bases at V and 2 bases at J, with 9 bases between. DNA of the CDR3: TGTGCCAGCAGCCGAGGTCAGAACTATGGCTACACCTTC. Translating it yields CASSRGQNYGYTF.

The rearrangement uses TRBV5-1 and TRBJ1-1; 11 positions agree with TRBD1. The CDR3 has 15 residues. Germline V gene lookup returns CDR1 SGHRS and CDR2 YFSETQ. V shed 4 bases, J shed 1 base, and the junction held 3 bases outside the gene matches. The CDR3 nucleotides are TGCGCCAGCAGCAGGGGACAGGGGGGGAACACTGAAGCTTTCTTT. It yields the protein CASSRGQGGNTEAFF.

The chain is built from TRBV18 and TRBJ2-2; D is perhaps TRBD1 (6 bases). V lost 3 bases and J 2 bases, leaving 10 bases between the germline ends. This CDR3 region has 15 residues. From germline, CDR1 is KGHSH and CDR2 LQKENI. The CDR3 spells CASSPGQPNTGELFF. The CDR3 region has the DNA TGTGCCAGCTCACCCGGACAGCCCAACACCGGGGAGCTGTTTTTT.